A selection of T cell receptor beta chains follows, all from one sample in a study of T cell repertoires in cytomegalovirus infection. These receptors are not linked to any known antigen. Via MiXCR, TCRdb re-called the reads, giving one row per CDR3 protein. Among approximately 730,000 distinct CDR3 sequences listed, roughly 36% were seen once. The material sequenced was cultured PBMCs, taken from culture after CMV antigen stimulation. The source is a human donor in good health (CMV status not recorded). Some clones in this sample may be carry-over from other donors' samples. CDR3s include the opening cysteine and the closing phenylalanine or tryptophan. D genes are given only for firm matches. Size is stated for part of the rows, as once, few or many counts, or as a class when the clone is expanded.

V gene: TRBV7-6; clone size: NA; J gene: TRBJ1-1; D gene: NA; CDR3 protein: CASSLDGIKAFF; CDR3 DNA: TGTGCCAGCAGCTTAGATGGAATCAAAGCTTTCTTT
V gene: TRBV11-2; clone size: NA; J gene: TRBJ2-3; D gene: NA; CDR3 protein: CASSLLLEGKDTQYF; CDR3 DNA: TGTGCCAGCAGCTTACTTCTGGAGGGGAAAGATACGCAGTATTTT
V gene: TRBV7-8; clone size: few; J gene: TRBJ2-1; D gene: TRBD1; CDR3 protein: CASSLDRTGKGFF; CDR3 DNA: TGTGCCAGCAGCCTTGACCGGACAGGGAAGGGGTTCTTC
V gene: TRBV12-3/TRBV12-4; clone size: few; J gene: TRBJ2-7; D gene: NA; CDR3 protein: CASTLTGGTYEQYF; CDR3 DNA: TGTGCCAGCACTCTCACCGGGGGTACCTACGAGCAGTACTTC
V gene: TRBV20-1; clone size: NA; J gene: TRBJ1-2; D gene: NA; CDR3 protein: CSAHSRQVFGYGYTF; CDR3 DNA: TGCAGTGCTCATTCTAGACAGGTCTTCGGCTATGGCTACACCTTC
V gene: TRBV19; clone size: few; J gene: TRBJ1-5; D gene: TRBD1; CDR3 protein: CASSIDRAGNQPQHF; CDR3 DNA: TGTGCCAGTAGTATCGACAGGGCTGGCAATCAGCCCCAGCATTTT
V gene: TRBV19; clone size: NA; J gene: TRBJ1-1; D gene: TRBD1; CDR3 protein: CASRKPGGNTEAFF; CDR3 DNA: TGTGCCAGTAGAAAGCCAGGGGGGAACACTGAAGCTTTCTTT
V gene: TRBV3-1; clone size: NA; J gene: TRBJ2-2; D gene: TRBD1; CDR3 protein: CASSQIGTGVRTGELFF; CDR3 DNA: TGTGCCAGCAGCCAAATAGGGACAGGGGTGAGGACCGGGGAGCTGTTTTTT
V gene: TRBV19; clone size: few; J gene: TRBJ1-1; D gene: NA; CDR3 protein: CASSSSGFWANTEAFF; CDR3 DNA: TGTGCCAGTAGCTCCTCTGGGTTTTGGGCGAACACTGAAGCTTTCTTT
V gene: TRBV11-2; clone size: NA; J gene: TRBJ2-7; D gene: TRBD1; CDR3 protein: CASSLGQVLDEQYF; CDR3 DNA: TGTGCCAGCAGCCTGGGACAGGTGCTAGATGAGCAGTACTTC
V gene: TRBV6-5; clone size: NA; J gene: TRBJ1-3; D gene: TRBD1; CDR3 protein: CASSSTGDTGNTIYF; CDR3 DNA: TGTGCCAGCAGTTCAACAGGGGACACTGGAAACACCATATATTTT
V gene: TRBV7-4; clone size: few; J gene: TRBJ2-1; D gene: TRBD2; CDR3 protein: CASSLAGLRGRDEQFF; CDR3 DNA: TGTGCCAGCAGCTTAGCCGGCCTGCGGGGGAGGGATGAGCAGTTCTTC
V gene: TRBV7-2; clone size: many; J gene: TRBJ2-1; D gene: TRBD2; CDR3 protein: CASSRGIGRYEQFF; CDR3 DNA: TGTGCCAGCAGCCGGGGGATCGGGAGGTATGAGCAGTTCTTC
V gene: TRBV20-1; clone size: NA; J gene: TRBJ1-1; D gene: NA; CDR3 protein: CSARDLGSLNTEAFF; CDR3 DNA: TGCAGTGCTAGAGATCTCGGCAGCCTGAACACTGAAGCTTTCTTT
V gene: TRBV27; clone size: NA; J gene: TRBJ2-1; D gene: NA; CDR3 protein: CASSQLGNEQFF; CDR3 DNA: TGTGCCAGCAGTCAGTTAGGCAATGAGCAGTTCTTC
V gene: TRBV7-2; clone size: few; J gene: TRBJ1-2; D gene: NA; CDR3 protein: CASSREGHIGGYTF; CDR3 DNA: TGTGCCAGCAGCCGTGAGGGCCATATTGGTGGCTACACCTTC
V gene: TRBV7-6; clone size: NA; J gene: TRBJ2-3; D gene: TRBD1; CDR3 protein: CASSSYGTGADTQYF; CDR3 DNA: TGTGCCAGCAGCTCCTACGGGACAGGGGCAGATACGCAGTATTTT